This T cell receptor beta chain was profiled in a study of T cells in Graves' hyperthyroidism and ophthalmopathy. V shed 4 bases and J shed 2 bases, with 15 bases lying between them. The CDR3 spans 15 residues. Patients were excluded because of uncontrolled infection, other autoimmune disease, pregnancy or lactation. Study-level points and caveats: A model using 13 V-J features told ophthalmopathy apart from stable hyperthyroidism. Appearing also in blood were most of the thyroid clonotypes expanded above 0.001.

Amplified regions were TCR beta CDR3 sequences from RNA transcripts. RT-PCR in the first round (using the HTBI primer set) targeted the TCR CDR3. One entry per CDR3 protein results from TCRdb running MiXCR on the multiplex PCR reads. The top ten clones hold around 20% of a sample with 540,000 or so distinct CDR3 sequences, roughly 46% of them seen once. This clonotype was counted only a few times. What it binds is not known. The rearrangement joins TRBV12-3 or TRBV12-4 to TRBJ2-7; D might be TRBD1 (5 bases). The specimen was peripheral blood or thyroid tissue (not recorded which). This TCR was sampled from an adult woman with Graves' disease, either hyperthyroidism or ophthalmopathy (not recorded which). CDR3 DNA sequence: TGTGCCAGCAGTTCCCCGGGCATAGGGGCCTACGAGCAGTACTTC. It is translated as CASSSPGIGAYEQYF.